This T cell receptor (beta chain) was obtained from a study of T cells in Graves' hyperthyroidism and ophthalmopathy. At the level of the study: Upon initial diagnosis and before any treatment, peripheral blood was collected. Findings and caveats of the study: Blood also held most thyroid clonotypes expanded beyond 0.001.

Researchers took RNA transcripts and amplified the TCR beta CDR3 regions from them. An initial round of RT-PCR targeting the TCR CDR3 relied on the HTBI primer set. MiXCR, applied by TCRdb to the multiplex PCR reads, yields one record per CDR3 protein. The sample yields roughly 700,000 distinct CDR3 sequences, 12% to 15% seen once. Lactation, pregnancy, other autoimmune disease or uncontrolled infection led to exclusion of patients. Diagnoses rested on clinical symptoms, serum thyroxine and TRAb, thyroid ultrasound and orbital computed tomography. This CDR3 spans 15 amino acids. Germline CDR1 and CDR2: LGHDT and YNNKEL (reference sequence). This clonotype was counted only a few times. Its target is unknown. Being one base from a much bigger clone, this may be a read error.

The TCR originated in a woman aged 18-29 years with Graves' hyperthyroidism. The V call is TRBV3-1, the J call TRBJ2-1; no clear D gene. The sample taken for sequencing was blood. The CDR3 spells CASSQRYDSYNKQFF. DNA for the CDR3: TGTGCCAGCAGCCAAAGATACGACTCCTACAATAAGCAGTTCTTC.